These 23 T cell receptor beta chains share one sample of origin, sequenced in a study of cytomegalovirus exposure and HLA in healthy donors. Vbeta (60) and Jbeta (13) primers were used in the PCR. Clones were read by immunoSEQ multiplex PCR, and TCRdb kept only the in-frame ones, dropping some. The sample contains 85,000 to 100,000 clones, around four fifths of which appear only once. Sequenced input: PBMCs. The source is a woman aged 18-29 years in good health and CMV-seropositive.

This clone has a handful of counts. The chain links TRBV6-6 to TRBJ1-1; TRBD1 aligns across 7 bases. CDR1 is MNHNY and CDR2 is SVGAGI in the germline V gene (reference sequence). This CDR3 is built from 13 residues. Losses at the gene ends were 6 bases for V and 6 bases for J; bases not matched to a gene: 7. Here the CDR3 DNA reads TGTGCCAGCAGCTCAAGGGACAGCTCTGAAGCTTTCTTT. Amino acids: CASSSRDSSEAFF.

In regard to this clone: One junction end does not reproduce the germline sequence, and a read error may be involved. The rearrangement links TRBV7-7 to TRBJ2-2, with 7 positions matching TRBD1. The CDR3 has 14 residues. Germline V gene lookup returns CDR1 SSHAT and CDR2 FNYEAQ (reference sequence). The CDR3 DNA follows: TGTGCTAGCAGCTTAGACAGGGTCACCGGGGAGCTGTTTTTT. As protein: CASSLDRVTGELFF.

The rearrangement links TRBV28 to TRBJ2-1; 9 bases align to TRBD1. V lost 0 bases to trimming and J lost 4 bases; unmatched junction nucleotides: 4. Germline CDR1 is MDHEN and CDR2 is SYDVKM. The CDR3 is 16 amino acids. The CDR3 nucleotides are TGTGCCAGCAGTTTATGGGGACAGGGAGGTTACAATGAGCAGTTCTTC. Its protein is CASSLWGQGGYNEQFF. Variable domain in full (rest from reference TRBV28 and TRBJ2-1): DVKVTQSSRYLVKRTGEKVFLECVQDMDHENMFWYRQDPGLGLRLIYFSYDVKMKEKGDIPEGYSVSREKKERFSLILESASTNQTSMYLCASSLWGQGGYNEQFFGPGTRLTVL.

The J gene is TRBJ2-3, the V gene TRBV6-1, with no clear D. Germline CDR1 reads MNHNS; CDR2 reads SASEGT. With 1 base removed from V and 2 bases from J, the gap between germline ends came to 7 bases. CDR3 length equals 14 residues. Here the CDR3 reads CASSEGVLTDTQYF. The CDR3 nucleotides read TGTGCCAGCAGTGAAGGTGTTCTCACAGATACGCAGTATTTT.

The J gene is TRBJ1-5, the V gene TRBV28; 7 bases fit TRBD1. Germline V gives CDR1 MDHEN, CDR2 SYDVKM. Losses at the gene ends were 5 bases for V and 3 bases for J; bases not matched to a gene: 4. There are 14 residues in the CDR3. CDR3 amino acids: CASSPGQFNQPQHF. The CDR3 nucleotides read TGTGCCAGCAGTCCGGGACAGTTCAATCAGCCCCAGCATTTT.

This clone has only one observation. The V call is TRBV25-1, the J call TRBJ1-5; 10 bases line up with TRBD1. The trim removed 3 bases at V and 6 bases at J, leaving 2 bases unmatched. CDR3 length equals 14 residues. In germline, CDR1 is MGHDK, CDR2 SYGVNS. The CDR3 sequence is CASSDGQGGQPQHF. The CDR3 DNA is TGTGCCAGCAGTGACGGACAGGGGGGTCAGCCCCAGCATTTT.

The chain is built from TRBV6-1 and TRBJ2-7, with 7 bases fitting TRBD2. The germline V gene has CDR1 MNHNS and CDR2 SASEGT. The CDR3 is made up of 14 amino acids. V was pared by 0 bases and J by 2 bases, with 1 base of the junction left unmatched. The CDR3 loop is CASSEAAGPYEQYF. The CDR3 region has the DNA TGTGCCAGCAGTGAAGCAGCGGGACCCTACGAGCAGTACTTC.

J is TRBJ1-3 and V is TRBV5-1; 7 bases align to TRBD1. The V gene's germline CDR1 is SGHRS and CDR2 YFSETQ. V lost 4 bases, J lost 0 bases, and 7 bases stayed unmatched. The CDR3 covers 16 residues. In DNA form, the CDR3 reads TGCGCCAGCAGCCTGCCTGGGACAGCCTCTGGAAACACCATATATTTT. Protein sequence: CASSLPGTASGNTIYF. Together with reference TRBV5-1 and TRBJ1-3, the CDR3 gives the full variable domain: KAGVTQTPRYLIKTRGQQVTLSCSPISGHRSVSWYQQTPGQGLQFLFEYFSETQRNKGNFPGRFSGRQFSNSRSEMNVSTLELGDSALYLCASSLPGTASGNTIYFGEGSWLTVV.

The rearrangement uses TRBV7-9 and TRBJ2-7, with 8 bases identical to TRBD1. The germline CDR1 and CDR2 sequences are SEHNR and FQNEAQ (reference sequence). This CDR3 spans 16 amino acids. The V gene end was trimmed by 4 bases and the J gene end by 3 bases; junction bases not matched to a gene: 11. As DNA, the CDR3 is TGTGCCAGCAGCTCACGGGGCGACAGGGGTGTCTACGAGCAGTACTTC. Translated: CASSSRGDRGVYEQYF.

Of note for this clone: It is unclear where the CDR3 begins or ends on the DNA, so no DNA is shown, and the CDR3 is as TCRdb lists it. This chain connects TRBV28 to TRBJ2-1; the D call in the table, TRBD1, was not verified against the DNA. The CDR3 has 12 residues if both end residues are counted. The germline V gene encodes CDR1 MDHEN and CDR2 SYDVKM. The CDR3: CASSWGTGAMFF.

This chain uses TRBV7-2 with TRBJ1-2; TRBD1 is a possible D gene (6 bases). Deletions cut 5 bases from V and 4 bases from J, with 17 bases between. Looked up from germline, CDR1 is SGHTA and CDR2 is FQGNSA. The CDR3 is 15 residues long. The CDR3: CASSPLLNRAYGYTF. CDR3 coding DNA: TGTGCCAGCAGCCCACTCCTGAACAGGGCCTATGGCTACACCTTC.

The chain recombines TRBV28 with TRBJ1-5; 9 nucleotides agree with TRBD1. Looked up from germline, CDR1 is MDHEN and CDR2 is SYDVKM. This CDR3 is built from 18 residues. J gave up 6 bases and V 6 bases, and 18 bases lay outside the gene matches. CDR3 DNA: TGTGCCAGCAGCATAAGCAGGACACAGGGGGCTAGAGGTCAGCCCCAGCATTTT. Translated: CASSISRTQGARGQPQHF. The complete variable domain, with remaining parts taken from reference TRBV28 and TRBJ1-5, reads DVKVTQSSRYLVKRTGEKVFLECVQDMDHENMFWYRQDPGLGLRLIYFSYDVKMKEKGDIPEGYSVSREKKERFSLILESASTNQTSMYLCASSISRTQGARGQPQHFGDGTRLSIL.

J is TRBJ1-2 and V is TRBV11-2; no clear D. V was trimmed by 7 bases and J by 4 bases, leaving 19 bases between them. CDR3 length: 15 residues. CDR1 and CDR2 from the germline V gene are SGHAT and FQNNGV. DNA for the CDR3: TGTGCCAGCACTCAACTCCAGCGAAAAACCTATGGCTACACCTTC. This codes for CASTQLQRKTYGYTF.

J is TRBJ2-3 and V is TRBV2; possibly TRBD1 for D (5 bases). CDR3 length: 13 residues. Germline V gene lookup returns CDR1 SNHLY and CDR2 FYNNEI. Trimming removed 6 bases from V and 6 bases from J, with 13 bases in between. The CDR3 region has the DNA TGTGCCAGCAGGCATGGCCAGGGTGATACGCAGTATTTT. Amino acid sequence: CASRHGQGDTQYF. The variable domain in full, with the rest retrieved from reference TRBV2 and TRBJ2-3, is EPEVTQTPSHQVTQMGQEVILRCVPISNHLYFYWYRQILGQKVEFLVSFYNNEISEKSEIFDDQFSVERPDGSNFTLKIRSTKLEDSAMYFCASRHGQGDTQYFGPGTRLTVL.

J is TRBJ1-1 and V is TRBV27; 10 nucleotides line up with TRBD1. This CDR3 is 16 amino acids long. Germline V CDR1 and CDR2: MNHEY, SMNVEV (reference sequence). V trimming: 5 bases; J trimming: 3 bases; junction bases outside the gene matches: 9. The CDR3 is CASSPRQGAIHTEAFF. In nucleotides, the CDR3 is TGTGCCAGCAGTCCCAGACAGGGGGCAATACACACTGAAGCTTTCTTT.

The chain uses TRBV6-5 and TRBJ2-7; D unresolved. The V gene's germline CDR1 is MNHEY and CDR2 SVGAGI. The V end lost 0 bases, the J end lost 1 base, and 10 bases lay between the germline ends. The CDR3 length is 15 residues. CDR3 region: CASSYSTFGSYEQYF. For the CDR3, the DNA is TGTGCCAGCAGTTACTCGACTTTTGGATCCTACGAGCAGTACTTC.

This clone was found a few times. The J gene is TRBJ1-1, the V gene TRBV6-5; 8 bases fit TRBD1. V was clipped by 7 bases and J by 11 bases; unmatched bases: 18. The length of the CDR3 is 15 residues. Germline V gene data show CDR1 as MNHEY and CDR2 as SVGAGI. The DNA for the CDR3 is TGTGCCAGCAAGGGTACCAGGGGGCCGGCCCATGATGCTTTCTTT. Protein sequence: CASKGTRGPAHDAFF.

The gene calls are TRBV6-5 and TRBJ2-2; tentative D call: TRBD1 (6 bases). Trimming pared 3 bases from V and 2 bases from J, leaving 10 bases between. Germline V CDR1 and CDR2: MNHEY, SVGAGI. The CDR3 runs to 15 residues. The CDR3 nucleotides are TGTGCCAGCAGTTATGGGACACAAAACACCGGGGAGCTGTTTTTT. The encoded protein is CASSYGTQNTGELFF.

This sequence joins TRBV11-2 and TRBJ1-2; tentatively, D is TRBD1 (5 bases). Per the germline V gene, CDR1 is SGHAT and CDR2 is FQNNGV. The length of the CDR3 is 13 residues. Between the trimmed V and J ends, which lost 6 bases and 3 bases, there was a span of 11 bases. The DNA of the CDR3 is TGTGCCAGCAGAGCCACAGGATACTATGGCTACACCTTC. It encodes CASRATGYYGYTF.

This chain links TRBV19 with TRBJ1-5, with TRBD1 matching over 7 bases. CDR1 is LNHDA, CDR2 SQIVND, per germline (reference sequence). Trimming at V came to 3 bases and at J to 5 bases, leaving 10 bases not matched to a gene. The CDR3 has 16 amino acids. DNA for the CDR3: TGTGCCAGTAGTATGATCTACCCGACAGGGTATCAGCCCCAGCATTTT. Protein: CASSMIYPTGYQPQHF.

The rearrangement links TRBV14 to TRBJ1-1; 10 bases agree with TRBD1. This CDR3 region has 18 residues. J lost 3 bases, V lost 0 bases, and 10 bases had no gene match. Germline CDR1 reads SGHDN; CDR2 reads FVKESK. The CDR3 coding sequence is TGTGCCAGCAGCCAAGAGGGACAGGGGTTAAGCTGGGACACTGAAGCTTTCTTT. Its protein is CASSQEGQGLSWDTEAFF. The full variable domain, with the rest looked up from reference TRBV14 and TRBJ1-1, is EAGVTQFPSHSVIEKGQTVTLRCDPISGHDNLYWYRRVMGKEIKFLLHFVKESKQDESGMPNNRFLAERTGGTYSTLKVQPAELEDSGVYFCASSQEGQGLSWDTEAFFGQGTRLTVV.

The V call is TRBV28, the J call TRBJ2-5; D is perhaps TRBD2 (5 bases). Germline CDR1 is MDHEN and CDR2 is SYDVKM. Deletions cut 5 bases from V and 4 bases from J, with 17 bases between. CDR3 length: 15 amino acids. The CDR3 sequence is CASSPREGGRETQYF. CDR3 nucleotides: TGTGCCAGCAGTCCCCGGGAAGGAGGACGAGAGACCCAGTACTTC.

The chain carries TRBV6-5 and TRBJ1-1; D gene ambiguous. Germline V lookup: CDR1 MNHEY, CDR2 SVGAGI. The V end lost 4 bases, the J end lost 6 bases, and 6 bases lay between the germline ends. This CDR3 region has 11 residues. Here the CDR3 DNA reads TGTGCCAGCAGTTCCGTTGCTGAAGCTTTCTTT. Its protein product is CASSSVAEAFF.